The 32 T cell receptor beta chains presented below share a single source sample, sequenced in a study of shared clonotypes between healthy human individuals. Naive CD8 cells lacked CD45RO and underwent positive selection for CCR7, leaving out terminally differentiated effector memory CD45RA+ cells. Assay: immunoSEQ multiplex PCR; the TCRdb copy retains only in-frame clones and omits some. The table lists roughly 2 million clones, about 95% of them singletons. Specimen: naive CD8+ T cells sorted from blood. These receptor sequences come from a man aged 18-30 years in good health.

The chain recombines TRBV30 with TRBJ2-2; 14 bases map to TRBD2. The CDR3 extends over 18 amino acids. V dropped 4 bases and J dropped 6; count of bases not matched to a gene: 13. CDR1 is GTSNPN and CDR2 is SVGIG in the germline V gene (reference sequence). This CDR3 is CAWTGLAGVPSWAGELFF. Here the CDR3 DNA reads TGTGCCTGGACGGGACTAGCGGGAGTTCCGAGTTGGGCCGGGGAGCTGTTTTTT.

V and J are TRBV19 and TRBJ2-2; D perhaps matches TRBD2 (6 bases). The ends were cut back, 2 bases at V and 2 bases at J, with 12 bases in the middle. Germline lookup yields CDR1 LNHDA and CDR2 SQIVND (reference sequence). There are 16 residues in the CDR3. The CDR3 loop reads CASSIRVAENTGELFF. The CDR3 coding sequence is TGTGCCAGTAGTATACGAGTAGCGGAAAACACCGGGGAGCTGTTTTTT. Using reference TRBV19 and TRBJ2-2 for the parts outside the CDR3, the full variable domain is DGGITQSPKYLFRKEGQNVTLSCEQNLNHDAMYWYRQDPGQGLRLIYYSQIVNDFQKGDIAEGYSVSREKKESFPLTVTSAQKNPTAFYLCASSIRVAENTGELFFGEGSRLTVL.

The rearrangement uses TRBV4-1 and TRBJ2-3; perhaps TRBD1 as D (5 bases). V lost 3 bases and J lost 0, with 16 bases in between. CDR3 length: 17 amino acids. The germline gives CDR1 MGHRA, CDR2 YSYEKL. DNA of the CDR3: TGCGCCAGCAGCCACAGCCCAGAGAAGGGGAGCACAGATACGCAGTATTTT. Translation: CASSHSPEKGSTDTQYF.

J is TRBJ2-1 and V is TRBV2, with 8 nucleotides matching TRBD2. CDR1 SNHLY and CDR2 FYNNEI come from the germline V gene. There are 17 residues in the CDR3. J gave up 0 bases and V 10 bases, and 14 bases lay outside the gene matches. The CDR3 loop is CAIYSGIPPSSYNEQFF. The CDR3 DNA reads as TGTGCCATCTATAGCGGGATACCCCCAAGCTCCTACAATGAGCAGTTCTTC.

The chain is built from TRBV18 and TRBJ2-5, with D uncertain. The length of the CDR3 is 14 residues. V lost 2 bases and J lost 1, with 8 bases in between. The V gene's germline CDR1 is KGHSH and CDR2 LQKENI. The CDR3 DNA sequence: TGTGCCAGCTCACCAACGACGGGCCAAGAGACCCAGTACTTC. It translates to CASSPTTGQETQYF. Full variable domain (remainder filled in from reference TRBV18 and TRBJ2-5): NAGVMQNPRHLVRRRGQEARLRCSPMKGHSHVYWYRQLPEEGLKFMVYLQKENIIDESGMPKERFSAEFPKEGPSILRIQQVVRGDSAAYFCASSPTTGQETQYFGPGTRLLVL.

The gene calls are TRBV10-3 and TRBJ1-2, with 8 bases lining up with TRBD1. The length of the CDR3 is 17 residues. The V segment lost 3 bases and the J segment 0 bases; nucleotides outside the gene matches: 9. Per germline, CDR1 ENHRY and CDR2 SYGVKD. In DNA form, the CDR3 reads TGTGCCATCAGTGATAGGACAGGGAGGGTAGCTAACTATGGCTACACCTTC. It translates to CAISDRTGRVANYGYTF.

J is TRBJ2-3 and V is TRBV5-5, with 12 nucleotides matching TRBD2. J gave up 3 bases and V 0 bases, and 2 bases lay outside the gene matches. Germline V gene sequence: CDR1 SGHKS, CDR2 YYEKEE (reference sequence). This CDR3 spans 16 amino acids. CDR3 in DNA: TGTGCCAGCAGCTTGGGACTAGCGGGAGTGACAGATACGCAGTATTTT. Residues: CASSLGLAGVTDTQYF.

The chain combines TRBV21-1 with TRBJ1-4. TRBV21-1 is flagged as a pseudogene. This CDR3 region has 18 residues. The CDR3 reads CASSSGRDPRGPNEKLFF. CDR3 nucleotides: TGTGCCAGCAGCAGTGGTCGGGACCCTAGAGGCCCTAATGAAAAACTGTTTTTT.

The chain joins TRBV10-3 to TRBJ1-1; 8 bases line up with TRBD1. V trimming: 6 bases; J trimming: 5 bases; junction bases outside the gene matches: 5. The germline CDR1 and CDR2 sequences are ENHRY and SYGVKD. The CDR3 is 13 amino acids. CDR3 in DNA: TGTGCCATCAGGACAGGGGCGGGGACTGAAGCTTTCTTT. Its translation: CAIRTGAGTEAFF.

CDR3 coding DNA: TGCGCCAGCAGCCAAGGGGAACTCAGGGGCGACCAGCCCCAGCATTTT. Translation: CASSQGELRGDQPQHF. J is TRBJ1-5 and V is TRBV4-1, with D maybe TRBD1 (6 bases). CDR3 length equals 16 residues. V shed 1 base and J shed 7 bases, with 17 bases lying between them. From germline, CDR1 is MGHRA and CDR2 YSYEKL.

The gene calls are TRBV7-2 and TRBJ2-5; D may be TRBD2 (5 bases). The CDR3 spans 18 residues. Germline values: CDR1 SGHTA, CDR2 FQGNSA. Deletions cut 4 bases from V and 2 bases from J, with 23 bases between. The CDR3 is CASSSTGSGEGIQETQYF. For the CDR3, the DNA is TGTGCCAGCAGCTCAACGGGGTCCGGGGAAGGAATACAAGAGACCCAGTACTTC. Complete variable domain (other parts from reference TRBV7-2 and TRBJ2-5): GAGVSQSPSNKVTEKGKDVELRCDPISGHTALYWYRQSLGQGLEFLIYFQGNSAPDKSGLPSDRFSAERTGGSVSTLTIQRTQQEDSAVYLCASSSTGSGEGIQETQYFGPGTRLLVL.

V gene TRBV5-6 combines with J gene TRBJ2-7; the match to TRBD2 covers 7 bases. This CDR3 has 14 amino acids. The germline CDR1 and CDR2 sequences are SGHDT and YYEEEE. The J segment lost 2 bases and the V segment lost 6 bases, leaving 8 bases of the junction unmatched. In DNA form, the CDR3 reads TGTGCCAGCAACCAGCGGGGTACCCCCTACGAGCAGTACTTC. Translating gives CASNQRGTPYEQYF. Together with reference TRBV5-6 and TRBJ2-7, the CDR3 gives the full variable domain: DAGVTQSPTHLIKTRGQQVTLRCSPKSGHDTVSWYQQALGQGPQFIFQYYEEEERQRGNFPDRFSGHQFPNYSSELNVNALLLGDSALYLCASNQRGTPYEQYFGPGTRLTVT.

The J gene is TRBJ2-3, the V gene TRBV14; the match to TRBD1 covers 7 bases. Germline lookup yields CDR1 SGHDN and CDR2 FVKESK. This CDR3 has 16 residues. V trimming: 0 bases; J trimming: 2 bases; junction bases outside the gene matches: 5. CDR3 protein: CASSQDGTEFTDTQYF. The CDR3 nucleotides read TGTGCCAGCAGCCAAGATGGGACAGAATTCACAGATACGCAGTATTTT.

This sequence joins TRBV25-1 and TRBJ2-5, with 7 bases identical to TRBD1. Germline V CDR1 and CDR2: MGHDK, SYGVNS. The CDR3 spans 16 residues. The V segment lost 3 bases and the J segment 1 base; nucleotides outside the gene matches: 8. DNA of the CDR3: TGTGCCAGCAGTGACCTTACAGGGGCTTCCCAAGAGACCCAGTACTTC. Its protein product is CASSDLTGASQETQYF. Combining the CDR3 with reference TRBV25-1 and TRBJ2-5 gives the whole variable domain EADIYQTPRYLVIGTGKKITLECSQTMGHDKMYWYQQDPGMELHLIHYSYGVNSTEKGDLSSESTVSRIRTEHFPLTLESARPSHTSQYLCASSDLTGASQETQYFGPGTRLLVL.

The chain is built from TRBV16 and TRBJ1-5; 7 nucleotides match TRBD1. The germline gives CDR1 KGHSY, CDR2 FQNENV. The trim removed 3 bases at V and 7 bases at J, leaving 12 bases unmatched. There are 16 residues in the CDR3. The CDR3 sequence is CASSHLQGGESQPQHF. DNA for the CDR3: TGTGCCAGCAGCCACCTTCAGGGGGGGGAGAGCCAGCCCCAGCATTTT.

In DNA, the CDR3 is TGTGCCAGCAGTTTCCCCGGGACAGCAGAACAAGAGACCCAGTACTTC. Protein: CASSFPGTAEQETQYF. The chain carries TRBV6-6 and TRBJ2-5, with 7 bases matching TRBD1. V gave up 4 bases and J gave up 2 bases; unmatched junction bases: 10. CDR3 size: 16 residues. Germline CDR1 and CDR2: MNHNY and SVGAGI (reference sequence).

The chain couples TRBV11-2 to TRBJ1-2; D is possibly TRBD1 (5 bases). CDR3 length: 14 amino acids. Trimming removed 5 bases at V and 0 bases at J, with 10 bases between. From germline, CDR1 is SGHAT and CDR2 FQNNGV. Here the CDR3 reads CASSPPGTNYGYTF. The CDR3 DNA reads TGTGCCAGCAGCCCTCCAGGGACTAACTATGGCTACACCTTC.

A word on this clone: Other DNA sequences from this sample encode an identical CDR3 as well. CDR3 sequence (DNA): TGTGCCAGCAGTGAACTGGGGCAGGGCCTCTACGAGCAGTACTTC. As protein: CASSELGQGLYEQYF. The rearrangement uses TRBV6-1 and TRBJ2-7; D may be TRBD1 (5 bases). The CDR3 has 15 residues. V shed 2 bases and J shed 3 bases, with 14 bases lying between them. CDR1 and CDR2 from the germline V gene are MNHNS and SASEGT.

Concerning this clone: The same CDR3 can be traced to other DNA sequences in this sample. CDR3 coding DNA: TGTGCCAGCAGCTTGAGAATTGCGGCCTATGACGGCTACACCTTC. Its protein product is CASSLRIAAYDGYTF. This rearrangement joins TRBV5-4 to TRBJ1-2; no clear D. V lost 1 base and J lost 8, with 18 bases in between. Germline values: CDR1 SGHNT, CDR2 YYREEE (reference sequence). The CDR3 covers 15 residues.

CDR3 bases: TGTGCCAGTAGTGGGCACTACGAGCAGTACTTC. This sequence encodes CASSGHYEQYF. V gene TRBV19 combines with J gene TRBJ2-7; no firm D call. The germline V and J ends were trimmed by 5 bases and 3 bases, with 5 bases remaining between them. The CDR3 contains 11 residues. CDR1 and CDR2 (germline): LNHDA, SQIVND (reference sequence). The full variable domain, completed using reference TRBV19 and TRBJ2-7, is DGGITQSPKYLFRKEGQNVTLSCEQNLNHDAMYWYRQDPGQGLRLIYYSQIVNDFQKGDIAEGYSVSREKKESFPLTVTSAQKNPTAFYLCASSGHYEQYFGPGTRLTVT.

The gene calls are TRBV9 and TRBJ2-3; D is perhaps TRBD2 (6 bases). In germline, CDR1 is SGDLS, CDR2 YYNGEE. The CDR3 loop spans 16 amino acids. V lost 4 bases to trimming and J lost 2 bases, with 17 bases between them. Written as DNA, the CDR3 is TGTGCCAGCAGCCCTAATAGCGGAACCTCCACAGATACGCAGTATTTT. Translating it yields CASSPNSGTSTDTQYF.

V gene TRBV30 combines with J gene TRBJ1-3; D is ambiguous. Per germline, CDR1 GTSNPN and CDR2 SVGIG (reference sequence). V lost 0 bases, J lost 10 bases, and 10 bases lay in between. The length of the CDR3 is 12 residues. CDR3 sequence: CAWSVEGPTIYF. In nucleotides, the CDR3 is TGTGCCTGGAGTGTCGAGGGTCCAACCATATATTTT.

V and J are TRBV5-8 and TRBJ1-5; 8 nucleotides match TRBD1. Germline V gene lookup returns CDR1 SGHTS and CDR2 YDEGEE. The CDR3 covers 14 residues. V lost 6 bases, J lost 4 bases, and 6 bases stayed unmatched. For the CDR3, the DNA is TGTGCCAGCATCAGGACAGGGAATAATCAGCCCCAGCATTTT. It yields the protein CASIRTGNNQPQHF.

The gene calls are TRBV5-1 and TRBJ1-4; the match to TRBD1 covers 10 bases. Germline V gene sequence: CDR1 SGHRS, CDR2 YFSETQ. J lost 6 bases, V lost 3 bases, and 2 bases had no gene match. This CDR3 region has 14 residues. CDR3 coding DNA: TGCGCCAGCAGCTGGACAGGGGGTGATGAAAAACTGTTTTTT. It codes for CASSWTGGDEKLFF.

The genes are TRBV30 and TRBJ2-3; 9 bases line up with TRBD1. CDR3 length: 11 residues. Germline-derived CDR1 and CDR2 are GTSNPN and SVGIG (reference sequence). V lost 2 bases and J lost 14; bases outside the gene matches: 5. Written as DNA, the CDR3 is TGTGCCTGGAGTCGGGACAGGGCCCCGTATTTT. Translated, it gives CAWSRDRAPYF. The full variable domain, its missing parts supplied by reference TRBV30 and TRBJ2-3, is SQTIHQWPATLVQPVGSPLSLECTVEGTSNPNLYWYRQAAGRGLQLLFYSVGIGQISSEVPQNLSASRPQDRQFILSSKKLLLSDSGFYLCAWSRDRAPYFGPGTRLTVL.

V usage is TRBV5-1 and J usage is TRBJ2-3; weak D call: TRBD2 (7 bases). Germline lookup yields CDR1 SGHRS and CDR2 YFSETQ. The CDR3 extends over 14 amino acids. The V end was cut by 4 bases, the J end by 6 bases, with 15 bases between. As DNA, the CDR3 is TGCGCCAGCAGCCCCTGGGGGGGCGAGGATACGCAGTATTTT. Protein: CASSPWGGEDTQYF.

The rearrangement joins TRBV7-9 to TRBJ2-2, with D possibly being TRBD1 or TRBD2 (5 bases each). The V end was cut by 5 bases, the J end by 3 bases, with 10 bases between. The CDR3 covers 14 residues. In germline, CDR1 is SEHNR, CDR2 FQNEAQ (reference sequence). For the CDR3, the DNA is TGTGCCAGCAGCCTTCTGGGGGACACCGGGGAGCTGTTTTTT. It translates to CASSLLGDTGELFF.

CDR3 nucleotide sequence: TGTGCCAGCAGACCCCTACGTAGCTCCTACGAGCAGTACTTC. Amino acids: CASRPLRSSYEQYF. The chain has TRBV2 and TRBJ2-5; D gene unclear. The J call may not be correct, given that the DNA end is closer to TRBJ2-7. The CDR3 runs to 14 residues. Germline V gene sequence: CDR1 SNHLY, CDR2 FYNNEI.

The rearrangement joins TRBV5-1 to TRBJ2-3; D remains unclear. Deletions cut 4 bases from V and 2 bases from J, with 5 bases between. This CDR3 contains 12 residues. Germline V gene lookup returns CDR1 SGHRS and CDR2 YFSETQ. The CDR3 DNA is TGCGCCAGCAGCGGGCACACAGATACGCAGTATTTT. Encoded protein: CASSGHTDTQYF. The full variable domain, its missing parts supplied by reference TRBV5-1 and TRBJ2-3, is KAGVTQTPRYLIKTRGQQVTLSCSPISGHRSVSWYQQTPGQGLQFLFEYFSETQRNKGNFPGRFSGRQFSNSRSEMNVSTLELGDSALYLCASSGHTDTQYFGPGTRLTVL.

The chain recombines TRBV29-1 with TRBJ2-7, with D tentatively TRBD1 or TRBD2 (5 bases each). Germline CDR1 SQVTM, CDR2 ANQGSEA. Between the trimmed V and J ends, which lost 6 bases and 3 bases, there was a span of 15 bases. This CDR3 is 13 amino acids long. The CDR3 protein is CSVPGRRSYEQYF. The CDR3 nucleotides are TGCAGCGTCCCGGGACGGCGTAGCTACGAGCAGTACTTC.

V and J are TRBV18 and TRBJ2-7; no definite D call. Between the trimmed V and J ends, which lost 7 bases and 7 bases, there was a span of 20 bases. The CDR3 is made up of 14 amino acids. CDR1 is KGHSH and CDR2 is LQKENI in the germline V gene. CDR3 DNA sequence: TGTGCCAGCTTACCGGACCAGCCCTCTGGTGAGCAGTACTTC. Protein: CASLPDQPSGEQYF.

The V and J genes are TRBV19 and TRBJ2-1, with D possibly being TRBD1 (5 bases). Per the germline V gene, CDR1 is LNHDA and CDR2 is SQIVND (reference sequence). Trimming shortened V by 7 bases and J by 7 bases, and 17 bases separated the two germline ends. The CDR3 spans 14 residues. The CDR3 DNA follows: TGTGCCAGTACCCCTGTTCAGGGTTGGAATGAGCAGTTCTTC. This gives the protein CASTPVQGWNEQFF.